This TCR beta chain is from a study of control samples from healthy donors and cancer patients. This table comes from immunoSEQ multiplex PCR, and its TCRdb copy is limited to in-frame clones, with some not included. Of more than 100,000 clones in the sample, about 87% were seen once. The CDR3 spans 17 residues. V dropped 0 bases and J dropped 0 bases, with 12 bases sitting between them. The germline V gene encodes CDR1 LGHDT and CDR2 YNNKEL (reference sequence). The genes are TRBV3-1 (or the pseudogene TRBV3-2) and TRBJ1-5, with D hard to call. Sequencing input: blood. This sequence was found in a man aged 40-50 years in good health. CDR3 sequence reads: CASSQEHSCYSNQPQHF. The CDR3 bases are TGTGCCAGCAGCCAAGAACACAGCTGCTATAGCAATCAGCCCCAGCATTTT.